The next 4 T cell receptor beta chains were all read from a single sample in a study of cytomegalovirus exposure and HLA in healthy donors. Amplification used 60 Vbeta primers and 13 Jbeta primers. Produced via immunoSEQ multiplex PCR; TCRdb's table is partial and in-frame only. The table records 200,000 to 250,000 clones, almost 85% of them present only once. Material: PBMCs. These receptors were obtained from a woman aged 40-49 years in good health and CMV-seronegative.

On this clone: Other DNA sequences in this specimen translate into the identical CDR3. The rearrangement links TRBV7-6 to TRBJ2-3, with 10 bases matching TRBD1. After removal of 1 base from V and 1 base from J, the junction contained 5 bases not matched to a gene. Germline V gene sequence: CDR1 SGHVS, CDR2 FNYEAQ. The CDR3 is 17 residues long. The CDR3 loop reads CASSLGWTGGGTDTQYF. CDR3 DNA: TGTGCCAGCAGCTTAGGATGGACAGGGGGAGGCACAGATACGCAGTATTTT.

V gene TRBV15 combines with J gene TRBJ2-4, with TRBD1 matching over 7 bases. The germline gives CDR1 LNHNV, CDR2 YYDKDF (reference sequence). The CDR3 has 17 residues. After removal of 2 bases from V and 0 bases from J, the junction contained 7 bases not matched to a gene. The CDR3 loop is CATSRTEGQLAKNIQYF. The CDR3 DNA reads as TGTGCCACCAGCAGAACCGAGGGACAGTTAGCCAAAAACATTCAGTACTTC.

The rearrangement uses TRBV11-1 and TRBJ1-1; 7 positions match TRBD1. The V gene end was trimmed by 3 bases and the J gene end by 4 bases; junction bases not matched to a gene: 5. Germline V gene data show CDR1 as SGHAT and CDR2 as FQDESV (reference sequence). The CDR3 extends over 14 amino acids. The CDR3 reads CASSFGQGVTEAFF. CDR3 nucleotides: TGTGCCAGCAGCTTCGGGCAGGGGGTCACTGAAGCTTTCTTT. The variable domain in full, completed from reference TRBV11-1 and TRBJ1-1, reads EAEVAQSPRYKITEKSQAVAFWCDPISGHATLYWYRQILGQGPELLVQFQDESVVDDSQLPKDRFSAERLKGVDSTLKIQPAELGDSAMYLCASSFGQGVTEAFFGQGTRLTVV.

The genes are TRBV11-3 and TRBJ2-7; unclear D gene. This CDR3 region has 13 residues. The germline V gene has CDR1 SGHNT and CDR2 YENEEA. V lost 5 bases to trimming and J lost 1 base, with 9 bases between them. CDR3 DNA sequence: TGTGCCAGCAGCGTAACTATGTCCTACGAGCAGTACTTC. It codes for CASSVTMSYEQYF.